This TCR beta chain originates from a study of T cell repertoires in cytomegalovirus infection. Study background: Selection of CMV epitopes for the study included recently identified HLA-C-restricted and well-studied HLA-B-restricted ones. Based on public TCR beta signatures, there were indications of CMV infection and of a matching HLA type. Overall study findings and caveats: Carriers of CMV and the relevant HLA type were discriminated by public TCR beta frequency. HLA-C-restricted CMV-specific TCR beta clonotypes prevailed in the ex vivo response.

Concerning this clonotype itself: Its antigen is undetermined.

This CDR3 is built from 14 residues. With 0 bases removed from V and 2 bases from J, the gap between germline ends came to 9 bases. CDR1 is SGHDT and CDR2 is YYEEEE in the germline V gene. MiXCR, applied by TCRdb to the reads, yields one record per CDR3 protein. Here the sample spans 830,000 or so distinct CDR3 sequences, roughly 33% being singletons. The clonotype originates from a human donor in good health (CMV status not recorded). Some clones in this sample may be carry-over from other donors' samples. The input for sequencing was cultured CD8+ T cells from PBMCs, taken from culture after CMV antigen stimulation. The rearrangement joins TRBV5-6 to TRBJ2-7; D is perhaps TRBD1 (7 bases). The CDR3 coding sequence is TGTGCCAGCAGCTTGGTCAGGGGGGCCTACGAGCAGTACTTC. Its protein is CASSLVRGAYEQYF.